Detailed here is one TCR beta chain. Using its own MiXCR run on the RT-PCR reads, TCRdb lists one record per CDR3 protein. The data contain some 540,000 distinct CDR3 sequences, approximately 20% of them singletons. The record originates from a study of response to subunit inactivated influenza vaccine. The CDR3 length is 14 residues. Germline CDR1 reads GTSNPN; CDR2 reads SVGIG (reference sequence). V was cut by 0 bases and J by 4 bases, with 12 bases left in between. The same specimen was also included in a second study, on T cells expressing NK-cell markers. As reported in that work: Scientists made TCR beta cDNA using 5'RACE template switching with UMIs. With respect to HCMV, seven of the eight sequenced donors were seropositive, and one was seronegative. Researchers report these clonotypes also headed the CD3+CD56-NKG2C+ fraction in a few donors.

The chain carries TRBV30 and TRBJ1-1; a weak D match, TRBD1 (5 bases). This clonotype originated in a man aged 50 to 59 who received an inactivated influenza vaccine. Source: CD4+ T cells sorted from PBMCs, taken 12 days after vaccination. The CDR3 nucleotides read TGTGCCTGGAGTGTAAAGGGGAGACGCACTGAAGCTTTCTTT. This codes for CAWSVKGRRTEAFF.